These 26 T cell receptor beta chains share one sample of origin, sequenced in a study of blood T cell repertoires in COVID-19. Measured with immunoSEQ multiplex PCR; TCRdb has only the in-frame clones, and not every one. Here the sample spans about 300,000 clones, about 87% being singletons. The source material was peripheral blood. These receptors were collected from a woman between 50 and 59 years old with COVID-19, enrolled during active disease.

This rearrangement joins TRBV19 to TRBJ1-1; possible D gene TRBD1, 5 bases. CDR1 and CDR2 (germline): LNHDA, SQIVND (reference sequence). The germline V and J ends were trimmed by 4 bases and 2 bases, with 14 bases remaining between them. The CDR3 is made up of 15 amino acids. CDR3 in amino acids: CASSTARTSNTEAFF. CDR3 sequence (DNA): TGTGCCAGTAGTACAGCTCGGACATCCAACACTGAAGCTTTCTTT.

This chain links TRBV7-9 with TRBJ1-4, with TRBD1 matching over 8 bases. CDR3 length: 15 residues. Trimming removed 5 bases from V and 5 bases from J; junction bases left unmatched: 7. In germline, CDR1 is SEHNR, CDR2 FQNEAQ (reference sequence). This chain's CDR3 is CASSPHRGLNEKLFF. The DNA of the CDR3 is TGTGCCAGCAGCCCCCACAGGGGGTTAAATGAAAAACTGTTTTTT.

V is TRBV28 and J is TRBJ1-2, with D perhaps TRBD1 (5 bases). The germline V and J ends were trimmed by 2 bases and 6 bases, with 19 bases remaining between them. This CDR3 is built from 16 residues. Germline loops: CDR1 MDHEN, CDR2 SYDVKM. The CDR3 DNA reads as TGTGCCAGCAGTTTAGTAGGGGTCCCCTTAACTGATGGCTACACCTTC. This encodes CASSLVGVPLTDGYTF.

This rearrangement joins TRBV19 to TRBJ2-4; 7 bases align to TRBD2. This CDR3 spans 14 amino acids. Looked up from germline, CDR1 is LNHDA and CDR2 is SQIVND (reference sequence). V was pared by 3 bases and J by 5 bases, with 4 bases of the junction left unmatched. The CDR3: CASSMASGQNIQYF. The CDR3 DNA follows: TGTGCCAGTAGTATGGCTAGCGGCCAAAACATTCAGTACTTC.

V and J are TRBV7-3 and TRBJ1-2; the D is unclear. CDR1 is SGHTA and CDR2 is FQGTGA in the germline V gene. The CDR3 loop spans 12 amino acids. V was shortened by 6 bases and J by 5 bases, with 10 bases between the two germline ends. CDR3 loop: CASRSPGYGYTF. DNA of the CDR3: TGTGCCAGCAGGTCCCCCGGTTATGGCTACACCTTC.

V is TRBV24-1 and J is TRBJ1-2; TRBD1 matches at 7 bases. This CDR3 has 14 residues. V gave up 7 bases and J gave up 4 bases; unmatched junction bases: 8. Germline-derived CDR1 and CDR2 are KGHDR and SFDVKD. CDR3 protein: CATSPPGQPYGYTF. CDR3 sequence (DNA): TGTGCCACCAGCCCCCCGGGACAGCCCTATGGCTACACCTTC.

This sequence joins TRBV4-1 and TRBJ2-7; 11 bases agree with TRBD2. The CDR3 is 15 residues long. Per germline, CDR1 MGHRA and CDR2 YSYEKL. V trimming: 3 bases; J trimming: 4 bases; junction bases outside the gene matches: 5. The CDR3 sequence is CASSHMTSGIYEQYF. The DNA of the CDR3 is TGCGCCAGCAGCCACATGACTAGCGGGATTTACGAGCAGTACTTC.

V gene TRBV20-1 combines with J gene TRBJ1-1; D is undetermined. Trimming removed 3 bases from V and 10 bases from J, with 12 bases in between. CDR1 and CDR2 from the germline V gene are DFQATT and SNEGSKA (reference sequence). The CDR3 loop spans 11 amino acids. The CDR3 protein is CSASRERGAFF. CDR3 DNA: TGCAGTGCTAGTCGGGAACGGGGAGCTTTCTTT.

The chain couples TRBV6-4 to TRBJ2-1; 11 bases fit TRBD2. The ends lost 2 bases at V and 7 bases at J; junction bases unmatched: 16. This CDR3 is 19 amino acids long. The germline CDR1 and CDR2 sequences are MRHNA and SNTAGT. The CDR3, as DNA: TGTGCCAGCAGTGACCGACTAGCGGGGTCTAGGACGGGATTGAATGAGCAGTTCTTC. This translates into CASSDRLAGSRTGLNEQFF.

The J gene is TRBJ2-7, the V gene TRBV6-5, with 8 positions matching TRBD1. J was trimmed by 6 bases and V by 0 bases; bases with no gene match: 7. This CDR3 spans 15 amino acids. Germline V gene sequence: CDR1 MNHEY, CDR2 SVGAGI. The CDR3 loop is CASSYSRQGAAEQYF. The CDR3, as DNA: TGTGCCAGCAGTTACTCTAGGCAGGGGGCGGCCGAGCAGTACTTC.

J is TRBJ1-2 and V is TRBV27; D not certain. The CDR3 runs 15 residues. The ends were cut back, 5 bases at V and 4 bases at J, with 17 bases in the middle. Germline assignment: CDR1 MNHEY and CDR2 SMNVEV (reference sequence). This CDR3 is CASSPGNQAGYGYTF. In DNA, the CDR3 is TGTGCCAGCAGTCCCGGGAACCAGGCGGGCTATGGCTACACCTTC.

This rearrangement joins TRBV25-1 to TRBJ1-6; 11 nucleotides align to TRBD1. The V gene end was trimmed by 4 bases and the J gene end by 7 bases; junction bases not matched to a gene: 3. The CDR3 loop spans 15 amino acids. Germline V gene sequence: CDR1 MGHDK, CDR2 SYGVNS. The DNA for the CDR3 is TGTGCCAGCAGTGGCCGGGACAGGGGGAATTCACCCCTCCACTTT. Amino acids: CASSGRDRGNSPLHF.

The rearrangement uses TRBV30 and TRBJ2-7, with D possibly being TRBD2 (5 bases). Per germline, CDR1 GTSNPN and CDR2 SVGIG (reference sequence). The germline V and J ends were trimmed by 0 bases and 3 bases, with 18 bases remaining between them. The CDR3 consists of 16 residues. This CDR3 is CAWSVGMDPGFYEQYF. The CDR3, as DNA: TGTGCCTGGAGTGTGGGAATGGACCCGGGGTTCTACGAGCAGTACTTC.

This rearrangement joins TRBV6-6 to TRBJ2-7; 8 bases match TRBD2. The germline V gene encodes CDR1 MNHNY and CDR2 SVGAGI (reference sequence). The junction had 24 bases not matched to a gene; V was cut back by 6 bases and J by 2 bases. This CDR3 region has 20 residues. Here the CDR3 reads CASSPKGRGTGGPRTYEQYF. CDR3 bases: TGTGCCAGCAGCCCAAAGGGCCGGGGAACGGGAGGGCCACGGACCTACGAGCAGTACTTC.

This chain joins TRBV11-2 and TRBJ2-1; possibly TRBD1 for D (5 bases). Looked up from germline, CDR1 is SGHAT and CDR2 is FQNNGV. This CDR3 contains 17 residues. V was clipped by 3 bases and J by 7 bases, with 22 bases between them. CDR3 DNA sequence: TGTGCCAGCAGCTTTGGTTTCTCTGTCCAGGGTAAGAATGAGCAGTTCTTC. It specifies CASSFGFSVQGKNEQFF. Full variable domain (rest looked up from reference TRBV11-2 and TRBJ2-1): EAGVAQSPRYKIIEKRQSVAFWCNPISGHATLYWYQQILGQGPKLLIQFQNNGVVDDSQLPKDRFSAERLKGVDSTLKIQPAKLEDSAVYLCASSFGFSVQGKNEQFFGPGTRLTVL.

J is TRBJ2-2 and V is TRBV12-3 or TRBV12-4; the D is unclear. The CDR3 length is 12 residues. V was pared by 2 bases and J by 6 bases, with 4 bases between. The CDR3 nucleotides are TGTGCCAGCAGTTTAAGAGCCGGGGAGCTGTTTTTT. This gives the protein CASSLRAGELFF.

Of note for this clone: This CDR3 is also generated by other DNA sequences in the sample. The rearrangement links TRBV2 to TRBJ2-7, with D possibly TRBD1 on 5 matching bases. Per the germline V gene, CDR1 is SNHLY and CDR2 is FYNNEI. This CDR3 is built from 12 residues. Trimming took off 5 bases at V and 3 bases at J, with 8 bases between the two ends. The CDR3 coding sequence is TGTGCCAGCAGTAGAGACAGCTACGAGCAGTACTTC. This encodes CASSRDSYEQYF.

The chain joins TRBV30 to TRBJ1-4; perhaps TRBD1 as D (6 bases). V was shortened by 0 bases and J by 7 bases, with 33 bases between the two germline ends. Germline CDR1 and CDR2: GTSNPN and SVGIG (reference sequence). This CDR3 is 21 amino acids long. The DNA of the CDR3 is TGTGCCTGGAGTGTTGGGGGCCTGTACGTTGCGGCCCGGCCGGTGGCTGAAAAACTGTTTTTT. Its translation is CAWSVGGLYVAARPVAEKLFF.

The chain recombines TRBV9 with TRBJ2-3; D gene ambiguous. The CDR3 is made up of 17 amino acids. The V and J ends lost 2 bases and 1 base respectively, with 17 bases between them. CDR1 and CDR2 from the germline V gene are SGDLS and YYNGEE. The CDR3 here is CASSVLRKPMGTDTQYF. Written as DNA, the CDR3 is TGTGCCAGCAGCGTTCTGCGGAAACCAATGGGCACAGATACGCAGTATTTT.

The chain joins TRBV29-1 to TRBJ1-1; 10 bases are shared with TRBD1. CDR1 SQVTM and CDR2 ANQGSEA come from the germline V gene. CDR3 size: 13 residues. The junction had 3 bases not matched to a gene; V was cut back by 7 bases and J by 1 base. CDR3 sequence reads: CSAGQGGNTEAFF. In nucleotides, the CDR3 is TGCAGCGCCGGACAGGGGGGGAACACTGAAGCTTTCTTT. Full variable domain (outside the CDR3, taken from reference TRBV29-1 and TRBJ1-1): SAVISQKPSRDICQRGTSLTIQCQVDSQVTMMFWYRQQPGQSLTLIATANQGSEATYESGFVIDKFPISRPNLTFSTLTVSNMSPEDSSIYLCSAGQGGNTEAFFGQGTRLTVV.

The chain couples TRBV7-9 to TRBJ2-4, with a tentative D call TRBD2 (7 bases). The CDR3 is 17 residues long. V lost 4 bases to trimming and J lost 1 base, with 17 bases between them. Germline CDR1 SEHNR, CDR2 FQNEAQ (reference sequence). In DNA, the CDR3 is TGTGCCAGCAGCTCTAGGGGGGGCCCCGTGGCCAAAAACATTCAGTACTTC. Translation: CASSSRGGPVAKNIQYF. The whole variable domain, filled in from reference TRBV7-9 and TRBJ2-4, reads DTGVSQNPRHKITKRGQNVTFRCDPISEHNRLYWYRQTLGQGPEFLTYFQNEAQLEKSRLLSDRFSAERPKGSFSTLEIQRTEQGDSAMYLCASSSRGGPVAKNIQYFGAGTRLSVL.

The V gene is TRBV25-1, the J gene TRBJ1-1; no firm D call. This CDR3 is built from 13 residues. Germline loops: CDR1 MGHDK, CDR2 SYGVNS. V lost 6 bases and J 0 bases, leaving 8 bases between the germline ends. In DNA form, the CDR3 reads TGTGCCAGCAGGAGCAACTTGAACACTGAAGCTTTCTTT. Translation gives CASRSNLNTEAFF. The entire variable domain, with the rest obtained from reference TRBV25-1 and TRBJ1-1, is as follows: EADIYQTPRYLVIGTGKKITLECSQTMGHDKMYWYQQDPGMELHLIHYSYGVNSTEKGDLSSESTVSRIRTEHFPLTLESARPSHTSQYLCASRSNLNTEAFFGQGTRLTVV.

This chain connects TRBV7-9 to TRBJ2-2; 9 bases are a match to TRBD1. Germline V lookup: CDR1 SEHNR, CDR2 FQNEAQ (reference sequence). V was clipped by 3 bases and J by 7 bases; unmatched bases: 3. This CDR3 contains 14 residues. CDR3 region: CASSFGQGIGELFF. CDR3 sequence (DNA): TGTGCCAGCAGCTTTGGACAGGGGATCGGGGAGCTGTTTTTT.

The chain couples TRBV30 to TRBJ1-4, with TRBD1 matching 8 bases. CDR1 and CDR2 from the germline V gene are GTSNPN and SVGIG (reference sequence). V shed 3 bases, J shed 7 bases, and the junction held 4 bases outside the gene matches. This CDR3 comprises 13 residues. CDR3 residues: CAWSYDRGEKLFF. The DNA for the CDR3 is TGTGCCTGGAGCTATGACAGGGGTGAAAAACTGTTTTTT.

The V call is TRBV24-1, the J call TRBJ2-7, with D possibly TRBD1 on 6 matching bases. V lost 7 bases, J lost 2 bases, and 17 bases lay in between. Germline V gives CDR1 KGHDR, CDR2 SFDVKD. The CDR3 runs to 15 residues. The CDR3 nucleotides are TGTGCCACCAGCCCGAGGGACACTCGTACCTACGAGCAGTACTTC. It is translated as CATSPRDTRTYEQYF.

The chain carries TRBV30 and TRBJ1-6; the match to TRBD1 covers 8 bases. The CDR3 is 14 amino acids. CDR1 is GTSNPN, CDR2 SVGIG, per germline (reference sequence). V dropped 3 bases and J dropped 7; count of bases not matched to a gene: 5. The CDR3 loop reads CAWRGQGNNSPLHF. As DNA, the CDR3 is TGTGCCTGGAGAGGACAGGGCAACAATTCACCCCTCCACTTT.